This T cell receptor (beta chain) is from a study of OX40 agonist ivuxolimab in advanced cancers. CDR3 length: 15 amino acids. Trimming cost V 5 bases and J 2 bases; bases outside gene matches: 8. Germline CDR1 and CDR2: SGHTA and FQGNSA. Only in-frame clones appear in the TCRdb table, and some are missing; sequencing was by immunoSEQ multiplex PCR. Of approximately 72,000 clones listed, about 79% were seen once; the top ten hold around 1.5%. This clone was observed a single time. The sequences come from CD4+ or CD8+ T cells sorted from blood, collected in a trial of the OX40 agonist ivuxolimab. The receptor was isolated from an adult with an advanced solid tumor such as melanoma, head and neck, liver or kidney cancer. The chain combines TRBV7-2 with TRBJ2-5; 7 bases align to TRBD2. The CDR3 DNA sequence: TGTGCCAGCAGCCCCCCCCTAGCGGAACAAGAGACCCAGTACTTC. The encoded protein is CASSPPLAEQETQYF.